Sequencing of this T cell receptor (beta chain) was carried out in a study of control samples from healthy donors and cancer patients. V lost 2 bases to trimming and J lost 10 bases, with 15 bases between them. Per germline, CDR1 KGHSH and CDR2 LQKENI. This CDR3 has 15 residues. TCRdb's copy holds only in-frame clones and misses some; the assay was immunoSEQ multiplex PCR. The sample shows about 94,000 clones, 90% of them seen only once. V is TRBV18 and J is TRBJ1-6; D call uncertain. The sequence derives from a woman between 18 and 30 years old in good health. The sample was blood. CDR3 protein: CASSPNGVGGSPLHF. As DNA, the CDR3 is TGTGCCAGCTCACCAAACGGAGTAGGCGGCTCACCCCTCCACTTT.